These 28 T cell receptor beta chains were all obtained from the same sample, sequenced in a study of response to subunit inactivated influenza vaccine. TCRdb re-analysed the RT-PCR reads in MiXCR, keeping a single row per CDR3 protein. The table has more than 450,000 distinct CDR3 sequences, approximately 7.7% seen once. Sequenced material: PBMCs from blood, taken 23 to 25 months after vaccination. All receptors derive from a man between 50 and 70 years old who received an inactivated influenza vaccine.

This clonotype has a count of ten or more. This sequence joins TRBV25-1 and TRBJ1-2, with 9 bases that match TRBD1. J gave up 6 bases and V 4 bases, and 6 bases lay outside the gene matches. Looked up from germline, CDR1 is MGHDK and CDR2 is SYGVNS. This CDR3 region has 14 residues. CDR3 nucleotide sequence: TGTGCCAGCAGTGCTAAGGGACAGGGTCATGGCTACACCTTC. Amino acids: CASSAKGQGHGYTF.

The chain recombines TRBV5-1 with TRBJ1-1; 11 bases line up with TRBD1. The CDR3 length is 15 residues. Germline V gene data show CDR1 as SGHRS and CDR2 as YFSETQ. The trim removed 0 bases at V and 4 bases at J, leaving 2 bases unmatched. Written as DNA, the CDR3 is TGCGCCAGCAGCTTGGCCGGGACAGGGGGCACTGAAGCTTTCTTT. Its translation is CASSLAGTGGTEAFF.

This clonotype was picked up many times. The gene calls are TRBV3-1 and TRBJ2-1; D uncertain. With 8 bases removed from V and 9 bases from J, the gap between germline ends came to 14 bases. This CDR3 is 12 amino acids long. Germline CDR1 is LGHDT and CDR2 is YNNKEL (reference sequence). Written as DNA, the CDR3 is TGTGCCAGCCTCTCAGGCGGTAGTGAGCAGTTCTTC. Its translation: CASLSGGSEQFF.

Ten or more counts support this clonotype. J is TRBJ2-1 and V is TRBV7-3; 7 nucleotides match TRBD2. Germline assignment: CDR1 SGHTA and CDR2 FQGTGA. V gave up 9 bases and J gave up 0 bases; unmatched junction bases: 8. The CDR3 extends over 15 amino acids. The CDR3 region is CASSRSGNSYNEQFF. The CDR3 DNA follows: TGTGCCAGTTCGAGGAGCGGGAACTCCTACAATGAGCAGTTCTTC.

The J gene is TRBJ2-1, the V gene TRBV3-1, with TRBD2 identical over 10 bases. J was trimmed by 6 bases and V by 5 bases; bases with no gene match: 7. Germline CDR1 and CDR2: LGHDT and YNNKEL (reference sequence). CDR3 length equals 15 residues. The CDR3 loop reads CASSFSSGRSNEQFF. The CDR3, as DNA: TGTGCCAGCAGCTTTTCTAGCGGGAGAAGCAATGAGCAGTTCTTC.

V gene TRBV20-1 combines with J gene TRBJ2-1, with unresolved D. The CDR3 totals 13 residues. The V end was cut by 6 bases, the J end by 3 bases, with 12 bases between. CDR1 is DFQATT and CDR2 is SNEGSKA in the germline V gene (reference sequence). CDR3 coding DNA: TGCAGTGCCAGGCAGAATCACTACAATGAGCAGTTCTTC. Translating gives CSARQNHYNEQFF.

This clonotype was seen at least ten times. V is TRBV12-3 or TRBV12-4 and J is TRBJ1-5; 10 bases line up with TRBD1. There are 16 residues in the CDR3. V gave up 6 bases and J gave up 2 bases; unmatched junction bases: 7. CDR3 loop: CASSPGQGIGNQPQHF. DNA of the CDR3: TGTGCCAGCAGCCCGGGACAGGGGATAGGCAATCAGCCCCAGCATTTT.

The chain carries TRBV5-1 and TRBJ2-7; TRBD1 matches 9 bases. CDR3 length: 14 amino acids. Germline CDR1 reads SGHRS; CDR2 reads YFSETQ. The ends lost 3 bases at V and 2 bases at J; junction bases unmatched: 3. The CDR3 spells CASSWGTGPYEQYF. CDR3 DNA: TGCGCCAGCAGCTGGGGGACAGGGCCCTACGAGCAGTACTTC.

This clonotype was counted many times. In DNA form, the CDR3 reads TGTGCCATCAGTGAGTCCCCAGGGGGAGGCAAAAACATTCAGTACTTC. It translates to CAISESPGGGKNIQYF. The gene calls are TRBV10-3 and TRBJ2-4; a possible D gene is TRBD1 (7 bases). CDR1 ENHRY and CDR2 SYGVKD come from the germline V gene. Deletions cut 0 bases from V and 3 bases from J, with 12 bases between. The CDR3 length is 16 residues.

This clonotype showed up just a few times. Here the CDR3 DNA reads TGTGCCAGCAGCTCCACCCAGGGGCCCCACACAGATACGCAGTATTTT. Translating gives CASSSTQGPHTDTQYF. The rearrangement joins TRBV7-9 to TRBJ2-3; tentatively, D is TRBD1 (6 bases). CDR1 is SEHNR, CDR2 FQNEAQ, per germline (reference sequence). V shed 4 bases and J shed 2 bases, with 16 bases lying between them. The CDR3 contains 16 residues.

This chain uses TRBV11-1 with TRBJ2-5; TRBD2 matches at 8 bases. Germline V lookup: CDR1 SGHAT, CDR2 FQDESV (reference sequence). The V segment lost 1 base and the J segment 4 bases; nucleotides outside the gene matches: 5. This CDR3 has 15 amino acids. The CDR3 sequence: CASSLVGLAGETQYF. CDR3 DNA sequence: TGTGCCAGCAGCTTAGTAGGACTAGCAGGAGAGACCCAGTACTTC.

In this sample, this clonotype turned up many times. The chain is built from TRBV6-1 and TRBJ2-1, with 7 bases that match TRBD1. Per germline, CDR1 MNHNS and CDR2 SASEGT. V was clipped by 6 bases and J by 6 bases; unmatched bases: 8. CDR3 size: 14 residues. CDR3 residues: CASRGRQGSNEQFF. The CDR3 region has the DNA TGTGCCAGCAGGGGACGACAGGGTAGCAATGAGCAGTTCTTC.

This clonotype was recorded many times. The chain joins TRBV6-6 to TRBJ2-7; D is perhaps TRBD2 (6 bases). The germline V gene has CDR1 MNHNY and CDR2 SVGAGI (reference sequence). The CDR3 sequence is 13 residues long. V shed 2 bases and J shed 4 bases, with 9 bases lying between them. The CDR3: CASSYGGSYEQYF. In DNA, the CDR3 is TGTGCCAGCAGTTACGGGGGGTCGTACGAGCAGTACTTC.

A remark on this clonotype: A much more abundant neighbour one base away suggests this may be a read error. The final CDR3 position lacks the conserved phenylalanine or tryptophan, pointing to a likely read error. The chain carries TRBV29-1 and TRBJ2-5; 8 nucleotides match TRBD1. The germline CDR1 and CDR2 sequences are SQVTM and ANQGSEA. This CDR3 has 15 amino acids. V shed 0 bases and J 4 bases; nucleotides not matched to a gene: 7. CDR3 protein: CSVEEQGASRETQYL. Here the CDR3 DNA reads TGCAGCGTTGAAGAGCAGGGGGCTTCACGAGAGACCCAGTACCTC.

In its sample, this clonotype was seen a few times. The V gene is TRBV11-2, the J gene TRBJ2-7; possibly TRBD2 for D (7 bases). With 5 bases removed from V and 3 bases from J, the gap between germline ends came to 20 bases. The CDR3 length is 16 residues. The V gene's germline CDR1 is SGHAT and CDR2 FQNNGV. The CDR3 nucleotides are TGTGCCAGCAGCCTGGGGGGGAGGGGGACCTTCTACGAGCAGTACTTC. Amino acids: CASSLGGRGTFYEQYF.

This clonotype appeared many times. This chain joins TRBV27 and TRBJ1-5; 9 bases are shared with TRBD1. The CDR3 contains 13 residues. The V and J ends lost 6 bases and 7 bases, in that order; junction bases with no gene match: 4. Germline V lookup: CDR1 MNHEY, CDR2 SMNVEV (reference sequence). The CDR3 here is CASSGTGSQPQHF. The CDR3 DNA sequence: TGTGCCAGCAGCGGGACAGGGAGCCAGCCCCAGCATTTT.

This rearrangement joins TRBV28 to TRBJ1-4, with D possibly being TRBD1 (6 bases). Deletions cut 4 bases from V and 6 bases from J, with 18 bases between. Germline loops: CDR1 MDHEN, CDR2 SYDVKM. There are 16 residues in the CDR3. The CDR3 reads CASSSPARTADEKLFF. The CDR3 region has the DNA TGTGCCAGCAGTTCGCCAGCGCGGACAGCGGATGAAAAACTGTTTTTT.

The sample holds a few counts of this clonotype. The gene calls are TRBV5-8 and TRBJ2-5; possibly TRBD2 for D (6 bases). CDR3 length: 15 amino acids. V lost 4 bases, J lost 4 bases, and 17 bases lay in between. Germline CDR1 reads SGHTS; CDR2 reads YDEGEE. The DNA for the CDR3 is TGTGCCAGCAGCCCCAAGCTGCAGGGAGGAGAGACCCAGTACTTC. Translated, it gives CASSPKLQGGETQYF.

Only a few counts were recorded for this clonotype. The chain links TRBV6-2 or TRBV6-3 to TRBJ2-2; D uncertain. Germline V gives CDR1 MNHEY, CDR2 SVGEGT. CDR3 length: 14 amino acids. V was pared by 7 bases and J by 6 bases, with 15 bases between. For the CDR3, the DNA is TGTGCCAGCACCAACACTCCGGGTCCCGGGGAGCTGTTTTTT. It yields the protein CASTNTPGPGELFF.

J is TRBJ2-4 and V is TRBV11-2, with D uncertain. V dropped 1 base and J dropped 8 bases, with 9 bases sitting between them. This CDR3 region has 13 residues. Per germline, CDR1 SGHAT and CDR2 FQNNGV. CDR3 region: CASSLGSLDIQYF. CDR3 nucleotide sequence: TGTGCCAGCAGCTTAGGGTCCCTGGACATTCAGTACTTC.

The chain is built from TRBV20-1 and TRBJ2-7; TRBD1 or TRBD2 may be the D gene (5 bases each). This CDR3 spans 13 amino acids. CDR1 is DFQATT and CDR2 is SNEGSKA in the germline V gene (reference sequence). Trimming left V 6 bases short and J 1 base short, with 13 bases between. The CDR3 loop is CSAIGTDSYEQYF. The CDR3 DNA reads as TGCAGTGCCATAGGGACGGATTCCTACGAGCAGTACTTC.

This clonotype has only a few counts. V is TRBV28 and J is TRBJ2-7; D call uncertain. The V gene's germline CDR1 is MDHEN and CDR2 SYDVKM. V lost 3 bases to trimming and J lost 0 bases, with 12 bases between them. The CDR3 extends over 15 amino acids. The CDR3 DNA reads as TGTGCCAGCAGTTTGGGGTCCCTCAGCTCCTACGAGCAGTACTTC. Translated: CASSLGSLSSYEQYF.

This clonotype was detected a few times. This chain connects TRBV10-1 to TRBJ1-5; no firm D call. The V end lost 4 bases, the J end lost 10 bases, and 5 bases lay between the germline ends. There are 10 residues in the CDR3. Germline values: CDR1 WNHNN, CDR2 SYGVQD (reference sequence). This CDR3 reads CASSVRPQHF. In nucleotides, the CDR3 is TGCGCCAGCAGTGTTCGTCCCCAGCATTTT.

This clonotype came up a few times. The chain combines TRBV6-2 or TRBV6-3 with TRBJ2-7; D possibly corresponds to TRBD2 (6 bases). Trimming took 10 bases from V and 3 from J, leaving 22 bases between them. CDR3 size: 15 residues. CDR1 is MNHEY, CDR2 SVGEGT, per germline. The CDR3 DNA reads as TGTGCCACCACGGAAGGGAGGCTAGAAGACTACGAGCAGTACTTC. Translating it yields CATTEGRLEDYEQYF.

This clonotype came up many times. The chain uses TRBV29-1 and TRBJ2-1; unclear D gene. The CDR3 consists of 15 residues. Trimming took off 4 bases at V and 1 base at J, with 14 bases between the two ends. Germline assignment: CDR1 SQVTM and CDR2 ANQGSEA. CDR3 residues: CSVGGTDTSYNEQFF. In DNA, the CDR3 is TGCAGCGTTGGGGGAACAGACACATCCTACAATGAGCAGTTCTTC.

This clonotype has ten or more counts. CDR3 sequence: CAIRKTGEAAQYF. In DNA, the CDR3 is TGTGCCATCAGGAAAACAGGGGAAGCAGCCCAGTACTTC. The chain recombines TRBV10-3 with TRBJ2-5; 7 bases align to TRBD1. Trimming took 6 bases from V and 9 from J; bases not matched to a gene: 10. Looked up from germline, CDR1 is ENHRY and CDR2 is SYGVKD. The CDR3 sequence is 13 residues long.

This clonotype has just a few counts. The chain uses TRBV6-5 and TRBJ1-5; perhaps TRBD1 as D (5 bases). Germline CDR1 reads MNHEY; CDR2 reads SVGAGI. V gave up 0 bases and J gave up 7 bases, with 13 bases separating them. CDR3 size: 15 residues. As DNA, the CDR3 is TGTGCCAGCAGTTACTCGAGGCAGGGAGGCCAGCCCCAGCATTTT. Its protein is CASSYSRQGGQPQHF.

This clonotype has just a few counts. The rearrangement joins TRBV7-2 to TRBJ2-3; D perhaps matches TRBD2 (6 bases). V was cut by 1 base and J by 0 bases, with 14 bases left in between. Germline CDR1 SGHTA, CDR2 FQGNSA. This CDR3 spans 17 amino acids. The CDR3 sequence is CASSLGSTGVSTDTQYF. The CDR3 bases are TGTGCCAGCAGCTTAGGGTCTACGGGGGTTAGCACAGATACGCAGTATTTT.